One and the same sample provided the 15 T cell receptor beta chains below, sequenced in a study of T cells in localized non-small cell lung cancer. The method was immunoSEQ multiplex PCR; TCRdb's version includes in-frame clones alone and lacks a portion of them. The profile shows roughly 38,000 clones, roughly 90% of them singletons. The sequenced sample was peripheral blood mononuclear cells, obtained before any cancer treatment. These receptors came from a male donor older than 55 with stage II lung adenocarcinoma.

J is TRBJ2-1 and V is TRBV11-2; 9 positions agree with TRBD2. CDR3 length: 15 residues. After removal of 5 bases from V and 0 bases from J, the junction contained 2 bases not matched to a gene. Germline V gives CDR1 SGHAT, CDR2 FQNNGV. The chain's CDR3 is CASSLAGLSYNEQFF. The CDR3 DNA reads TGTGCCAGCAGCCTAGCGGGACTCTCCTACAATGAGCAGTTCTTC.

V gene TRBV20-1 combines with J gene TRBJ2-5; no reliable D call. Deletions cut 5 bases from V and 5 bases from J, with 6 bases between. Germline CDR1 is DFQATT and CDR2 is SNEGSKA (reference sequence). The CDR3 sequence is 10 residues long. The CDR3 protein is CSASDETQYF. Here the CDR3 DNA reads TGCAGTGCTTCCGACGAGACCCAGTACTTC.

The chain has TRBV7-2 and TRBJ2-2; no clear D. CDR1 and CDR2 from the germline V gene are SGHTA and FQGNSA. The CDR3 has 16 residues. V was pared by 1 base and J by 4 bases, with 13 bases between. This chain's CDR3 is CASSLVAVTFTGELFF. The CDR3 nucleotides are TGTGCCAGCAGCTTAGTTGCCGTGACATTCACCGGGGAGCTGTTTTTT.

The V call is TRBV25-1, the J call TRBJ1-1; the match to TRBD1 covers 11 bases. This CDR3 has 17 amino acids. Germline V gene data show CDR1 as MGHDK and CDR2 as SYGVNS. J was trimmed by 4 bases and V by 5 bases; bases with no gene match: 12. The chain's CDR3 is CASSSVRTGTGGTEAFF. DNA for the CDR3: TGTGCCAGCAGTAGCGTACGAACCGGGACAGGGGGCACTGAAGCTTTCTTT. The variable domain in full, with the rest retrieved from reference TRBV25-1 and TRBJ1-1, is EADIYQTPRYLVIGTGKKITLECSQTMGHDKMYWYQQDPGMELHLIHYSYGVNSTEKGDLSSESTVSRIRTEHFPLTLESARPSHTSQYLCASSSVRTGTGGTEAFFGQGTRLTVV.

This rearrangement joins TRBV7-9 to TRBJ2-4; 12 bases line up with TRBD1. Germline V gene sequence: CDR1 SEHNR, CDR2 FQNEAQ (reference sequence). V gave up 5 bases and J gave up 12 bases; unmatched junction bases: 14. CDR3 length equals 16 residues. CDR3 sequence: CASSQTAGTGGFPQYF. The CDR3 nucleotides read TGTGCCAGCAGCCAGACTGCTGGGACAGGGGGCTTTCCTCAGTACTTC. Full variable domain (rest looked up from reference TRBV7-9 and TRBJ2-4): DTGVSQNPRHKITKRGQNVTFRCDPISEHNRLYWYRQTLGQGPEFLTYFQNEAQLEKSRLLSDRFSAERPKGSFSTLEIQRTEQGDSAMYLCASSQTAGTGGFPQYFGAGTRLSVL.

The rearrangement links TRBV19 to TRBJ1-2; D call uncertain. The V gene lost 3 bases and the J gene lost 10 bases, with 12 bases spanning the gap. Germline values: CDR1 LNHDA, CDR2 SQIVND (reference sequence). CDR3 length equals 12 residues. The CDR3 DNA is TGTGCCAGTAGTATCCAAGTGAGTGACTACACCTTC. This codes for CASSIQVSDYTF.

This chain joins TRBV27 and TRBJ2-3; 9 positions match TRBD2. V was pared by 1 base and J by 15 bases, with 20 bases of the junction left unmatched. CDR3 length equals 17 residues. CDR1 and CDR2 from the germline V gene are MNHEY and SMNVEV (reference sequence). In DNA, the CDR3 is TGTGCCAGCAGTTTATGGGGGGGGGCTAGCGGGACCCGTAGCGAATATTTT. This sequence encodes CASSLWGGASGTRSEYF.

The rearrangement links TRBV5-1 to TRBJ1-4, with D unresolved. Germline V gives CDR1 SGHRS, CDR2 YFSETQ. This CDR3 has 17 residues. V was pared by 1 base and J by 0 bases, with 13 bases between. CDR3: CASSLRSGLATNEKLFF. The CDR3 DNA reads TGCGCCAGCAGCTTGCGGTCAGGCCTTGCAACTAATGAAAAACTGTTTTTT. The whole variable domain, filled in from reference TRBV5-1 and TRBJ1-4, reads KAGVTQTPRYLIKTRGQQVTLSCSPISGHRSVSWYQQTPGQGLQFLFEYFSETQRNKGNFPGRFSGRQFSNSRSEMNVSTLELGDSALYLCASSLRSGLATNEKLFFGSGTQLSVL.

DNA for the CDR3: TGTGCCAGCAGACAACAGGGAGTAAGTTTTCCGAACTATGGCTACACCTTC. Translation gives CASRQQGVSFPNYGYTF. V and J are TRBV7-2 and TRBJ1-2; D is perhaps TRBD1 (6 bases). Trimming took off 6 bases at V and 2 bases at J, with 22 bases between the two ends. Per the germline V gene, CDR1 is SGHTA and CDR2 is FQGNSA. The CDR3 loop spans 17 amino acids.

V and J are TRBV5-1 and TRBJ1-2, with TRBD1 matching 8 bases. J gave up 7 bases and V 4 bases, and 6 bases lay outside the gene matches. This CDR3 has 13 amino acids. In germline, CDR1 is SGHRS, CDR2 YFSETQ. The CDR3 bases are TGCGCCAGCAGCATCGGACAGGGAGGTGGCTACACCTTC. Protein sequence: CASSIGQGGGYTF.

The chain carries TRBV7-2 and TRBJ2-7; 12 bases are shared with TRBD1. There are 14 residues in the CDR3. Germline trimming cut 5 bases from V and 6 bases from J; bases unmatched to any gene: 5. Germline V gene lookup returns CDR1 SGHTA and CDR2 FQGNSA. CDR3 amino acids: CASSGGTGGFEQYF. The DNA for the CDR3 is TGTGCCAGCAGCGGCGGGACAGGGGGCTTCGAGCAGTACTTC.

DNA of the CDR3: TGTGCCAGCAGCTTCGGGACAGGGCACAACAATGAGCAGTTCTTC. Translating gives CASSFGTGHNNEQFF. The chain carries TRBV5-4 and TRBJ2-1; 9 bases map to TRBD1. The germline V gene has CDR1 SGHNT and CDR2 YYREEE (reference sequence). The CDR3 extends over 15 amino acids. V lost 2 bases, J lost 5 bases, and 5 bases stayed unmatched.

The CDR3 DNA is TGTGCCAGCAGTATGACACTCAACACTGAAGCTTTCTTT. Its translation: CASSMTLNTEAFF. V is TRBV6-1 and J is TRBJ1-1, with D hard to call. The CDR3 loop spans 13 amino acids. Trimming shortened V by 5 bases and J by 2 bases, and 9 bases separated the two germline ends. CDR1 MNHNS and CDR2 SASEGT come from the germline V gene.

V is TRBV30 and J is TRBJ2-7; 10 bases are shared with TRBD1. V shed 0 bases and J 5 bases; nucleotides not matched to a gene: 7. Germline loops: CDR1 GTSNPN, CDR2 SVGIG (reference sequence). The CDR3 loop spans 15 amino acids. The CDR3 nucleotides are TGTGCCTGGAGTGTACTTAGGGACAGGGGCCACGAGCAGTACTTC. Protein: CAWSVLRDRGHEQYF.

The rearrangement joins TRBV29-1 to TRBJ1-4; no definite D call. CDR1 and CDR2 from the germline V gene are SQVTM and ANQGSEA. Trimming removed 5 bases from V and 3 bases from J, with 16 bases in between. There are 15 residues in the CDR3. The chain's CDR3 is CSVLVRTGANEKLFF. Written as DNA, the CDR3 is TGCAGCGTTTTAGTGAGGACGGGAGCTAATGAAAAACTGTTTTTT.